This TCR beta chain was captured by sequencing in a study of cytomegalovirus exposure and HLA in healthy donors. Overall study findings and caveats: A later look showed TCR association rates differing by HLA locus, highest for DRB1 and lowest for HLA-C.

The CDR3 is made up of 15 amino acids. CDR1 MNHEY and CDR2 SMNVEV come from the germline V gene (reference sequence). With 60 Vbeta and 13 Jbeta primers, the PCR was carried out. Sequencing used immunoSEQ multiplex PCR; TCRdb keeps in-frame clones, though not all of them. The table shows about 200,000 clones, with approximately 80% occurring only once. Details on this clone: Its antigen is still unknown.

The rearrangement uses TRBV27 and TRBJ2-5; D might be TRBD1 (6 bases). The end of the DNA is better explained by TRBJ2-7, so the J call may be wrong. Sequencing input: PBMCs. This TCR derives from a boy aged 2 to 10 in good health and CMV-seronegative. The CDR3 DNA sequence: TGTGCCAGCAGTCCCCTCTCAGGGGTATCCTACGAGCAGTACTTC. This sequence encodes CASSPLSGVSYEQYF.